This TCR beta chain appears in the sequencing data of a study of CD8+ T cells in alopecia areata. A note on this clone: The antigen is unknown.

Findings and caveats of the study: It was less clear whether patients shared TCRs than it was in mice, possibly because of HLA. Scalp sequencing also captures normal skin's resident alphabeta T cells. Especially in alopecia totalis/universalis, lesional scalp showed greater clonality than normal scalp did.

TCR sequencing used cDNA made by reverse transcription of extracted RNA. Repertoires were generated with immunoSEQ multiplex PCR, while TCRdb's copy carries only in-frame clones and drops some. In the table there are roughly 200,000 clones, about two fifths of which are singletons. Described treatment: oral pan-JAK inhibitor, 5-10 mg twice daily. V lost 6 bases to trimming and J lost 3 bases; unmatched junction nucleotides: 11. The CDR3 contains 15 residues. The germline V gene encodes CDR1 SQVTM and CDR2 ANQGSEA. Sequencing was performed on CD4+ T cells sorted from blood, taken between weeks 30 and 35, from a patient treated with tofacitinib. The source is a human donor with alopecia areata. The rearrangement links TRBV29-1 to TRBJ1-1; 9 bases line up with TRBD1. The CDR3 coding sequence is TGCAGCGTCTTACGACAGGGGGTGAAGGACACTGAAGCTTTCTTT. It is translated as CSVLRQGVKDTEAFF.